Below are 10 T cell receptor beta chains sequenced from a single sample in a study of blood T cell repertoires in COVID-19. Generated by immunoSEQ multiplex PCR, the TCRdb table keeps only in-frame clones and is missing some. Of around 310,000 clones in the sample, about 90% were seen once. Sequenced material: PBMCs or T cells enriched from blood (not recorded which). The receptor set was obtained from a woman aged 25 to 39 who had recovered from COVID-19.

The rearrangement links TRBV18 to TRBJ2-7; 9 bases align to TRBD2. The germline gives CDR1 KGHSH, CDR2 LQKENI. V lost 3 bases, J lost 0 bases, and 3 bases stayed unmatched. The CDR3 loop spans 15 amino acids. DNA for the CDR3: TGTGCCAGCTCACCCGGACTAGCGACCTCCTACGAGCAGTACTTC. Amino acids: CASSPGLATSYEQYF.

This clone was observed a few times. This rearrangement joins TRBV7-9 to TRBJ1-1, with TRBD1 identical over 8 bases. After removal of 1 base from V and 1 base from J, the junction contained 14 bases not matched to a gene. CDR1 is SEHNR and CDR2 is FQNEAQ in the germline V gene (reference sequence). The CDR3 has 19 residues. The CDR3 protein is CASSLEPRAGGAGNTEAFF. The CDR3 DNA reads as TGTGCCAGCAGCTTAGAGCCAAGGGCAGGGGGCGCCGGGAACACTGAAGCTTTCTTT.

The chain recombines TRBV5-1 with TRBJ2-7; 7 bases fit TRBD1. CDR1 and CDR2 from the germline V gene are SGHRS and YFSETQ. The V gene end was trimmed by 7 bases and the J gene end by 5 bases; junction bases not matched to a gene: 9. This CDR3 has 13 amino acids. The CDR3 DNA reads as TGCGCCAGCTATGATGACAGGGCGAACGAGCAGTACTTC. This translates into CASYDDRANEQYF.

This clone was observed once. The chain has TRBV5-1 and TRBJ2-7, with TRBD1 identical over 7 bases. This CDR3 spans 15 amino acids. V was pared by 0 bases and J by 5 bases, with 8 bases of the junction left unmatched. Per the germline V gene, CDR1 is SGHRS and CDR2 is YFSETQ. In nucleotides, the CDR3 is TGCGCCAGCAGCTTGGCCGGAGACAGGGTCCACGAGCAGTACTTC. Encoded protein: CASSLAGDRVHEQYF.

This clone came up once. The rearrangement joins TRBV18 to TRBJ1-2; D remains ambiguous. Per the germline V gene, CDR1 is KGHSH and CDR2 is LQKENI. V was shortened by 2 bases and J by 10 bases, with 8 bases between the two germline ends. The CDR3 is 11 residues long. The CDR3 region has the DNA TGTGCCAGCTCACCAGAACAGCACTACACCTTC. Encoded protein: CASSPEQHYTF.

V is TRBV27 and J is TRBJ1-6; 7 bases are a match to TRBD1. V lost 6 bases and J lost 8; bases outside the gene matches: 7. The length of the CDR3 is 14 residues. Germline loops: CDR1 MNHEY, CDR2 SMNVEV (reference sequence). The CDR3 nucleotides read TGTGCCAGCAGCCTGAGACAGGGAGATTCACCCCTCCACTTT. Amino acids: CASSLRQGDSPLHF.

This chain joins TRBV19 and TRBJ1-2, with a possible D match to TRBD1 (5 bases). CDR3 size: 14 residues. Germline CDR1 reads LNHDA; CDR2 reads SQIVND (reference sequence). With 3 bases removed from V and 3 bases from J, the gap between germline ends came to 11 bases. DNA of the CDR3: TGTGCCAGTAGTATGTGGGGGGGTGACTATGGCTACACCTTC. This encodes CASSMWGGDYGYTF.

Only one count was recorded for this clone. The chain has TRBV29-1 and TRBJ2-3, with 9 bases lining up with TRBD2. Germline assignment: CDR1 SQVTM and CDR2 ANQGSEA. The V gene end was trimmed by 5 bases and the J gene end by 2 bases; junction bases not matched to a gene: 5. This CDR3 is 14 amino acids long. Written as DNA, the CDR3 is TGCAGCGTTCAACTAGCGGGTTACACAGATACGCAGTATTTT. It translates to CSVQLAGYTDTQYF.

A single count supports this clone. V usage is TRBV14 and J usage is TRBJ1-1; 8 bases are shared with TRBD1. This CDR3 contains 16 residues. With 4 bases clipped from V and 2 bases from J, the junction kept 9 bases outside the gene matches. CDR1 is SGHDN and CDR2 is FVKESK in the germline V gene. As DNA, the CDR3 is TGTGCCAGCAGCCCGCTGGTCAGGGGGCCTAACACTGAAGCTTTCTTT. Its translation: CASSPLVRGPNTEAFF.

V gene TRBV4-1 combines with J gene TRBJ2-1; 10 bases are a match to TRBD1. The CDR3 consists of 15 residues. V lost 1 base, J lost 9 bases, and 6 bases stayed unmatched. The V gene's germline CDR1 is MGHRA and CDR2 YSYEKL. For the CDR3, the DNA is TGCGCCAGCAGCCAAGCCGGGACAGGGGACGGTGAGCAGTTCTTC. As protein: CASSQAGTGDGEQFF.